The 25 T cell receptor beta chains below all came from one sample that was sequenced in a study of cytomegalovirus exposure and HLA in healthy donors. The primer mix had 60 Vbeta and 13 Jbeta primers. Sequenced by immunoSEQ multiplex PCR; TCRdb stores in-frame clones only, minus some. The sample consists of 150,000 or so clones, about four fifths of them appearing once. The sequencing input was PBMCs. Every receptor here comes from a man aged 18 to 30 in good health and CMV-seronegative.

The rearrangement links TRBV30 to TRBJ1-2; D is possibly TRBD1 (5 bases). The length of the CDR3 is 14 residues. V lost 3 bases, J lost 0 bases, and 11 bases lay in between. Germline V gives CDR1 GTSNPN, CDR2 SVGIG (reference sequence). CDR3: CAWRVTGTNYGYTF. DNA of the CDR3: TGTGCCTGGAGGGTTACAGGTACTAACTATGGCTACACCTTC.

The chain recombines TRBV5-1 with TRBJ1-6, with TRBD1 identical over 8 bases. Germline CDR1 is SGHRS and CDR2 is YFSETQ. V was pared by 2 bases and J by 11 bases, with 6 bases of the junction left unmatched. The CDR3 totals 14 residues. The DNA of the CDR3 is TGCGCCAGCAGCTTTTGGACAGGGAGCCCACCCCTCCACTTT. Its protein product is CASSFWTGSPPLHF.

This chain joins TRBV6-6 and TRBJ1-5, with D unresolved. The CDR3 contains 13 residues. Germline-derived CDR1 and CDR2 are MNHNY and SVGAGI (reference sequence). With 0 bases removed from V and 8 bases from J, the gap between germline ends came to 8 bases. The CDR3 DNA sequence: TGTGCCAGCAGTTACTCTGGCCCCGAGCCCCAGCATTTT. Protein product: CASSYSGPEPQHF.

The chain has TRBV5-4 and TRBJ2-1; 13 bases align to TRBD2. Germline V gene sequence: CDR1 SGHNT, CDR2 YYREEE (reference sequence). The CDR3 covers 15 residues. The trim removed 3 bases at V and 9 bases at J, leaving 6 bases unmatched. This chain's CDR3 is CASSSLAGGPFEQFF. CDR3 DNA: TGTGCCAGCAGCTCACTAGCGGGGGGGCCGTTTGAGCAGTTCTTC.

This sequence joins TRBV7-2 and TRBJ2-2; possibly TRBD1 for D (5 bases). V was shortened by 5 bases and J by 2 bases, with 15 bases between the two germline ends. Germline-derived CDR1 and CDR2 are SGHTA and FQGNSA. This CDR3 has 16 amino acids. CDR3 sequence: CASSPQGRANTGELFF. The CDR3 coding sequence is TGTGCCAGCAGCCCTCAGGGCAGGGCTAACACCGGGGAGCTGTTTTTT. The full variable domain, rest sourced from reference TRBV7-2 and TRBJ2-2, is GAGVSQSPSNKVTEKGKDVELRCDPISGHTALYWYRQSLGQGLEFLIYFQGNSAPDKSGLPSDRFSAERTGGSVSTLTIQRTQQEDSAVYLCASSPQGRANTGELFFGEGSRLTVL.

The rearrangement joins TRBV6-5 to TRBJ2-1, with D possibly matching TRBD2 (5 bases). This CDR3 has 14 residues. The V end lost 8 bases, the J end lost 0 bases, and 11 bases lay between the germline ends. CDR1 is MNHEY and CDR2 is SVGAGI in the germline V gene. This CDR3 reads CASSPGFSYNEQFF. CDR3 in DNA: TGTGCCAGCTCACCGGGGTTCTCCTACAATGAGCAGTTCTTC.

The chain links TRBV18 to TRBJ2-6, with D hard to call. Germline V lookup: CDR1 KGHSH, CDR2 LQKENI. Deletions cut 2 bases from V and 3 bases from J, with 5 bases between. This CDR3 comprises 14 residues. The CDR3 region is CASSPVVGANVLTF. CDR3 nucleotides: TGTGCCAGCTCACCAGTCGTTGGGGCCAACGTCCTGACTTTC.

V is TRBV6-1 and J is TRBJ2-7; 8 nucleotides line up with TRBD2. Germline values: CDR1 MNHNS, CDR2 SASEGT. The junction had 5 bases not matched to a gene; V was cut back by 1 base and J by 3 bases. This CDR3 region has 15 residues. The CDR3 DNA follows: TGTGCCAGCAGTGAAGACGGGGGGGCCCACTACGAGCAGTACGTC. This encodes CASSEDGGAHYEQYV.

This clone came up a few times. The chain recombines TRBV6-5 with TRBJ1-1; possible D gene TRBD1, 6 bases. CDR1 and CDR2 from the germline V gene are MNHEY and SVGAGI. The germline V and J ends were trimmed by 6 bases and 2 bases, with 13 bases remaining between them. The CDR3 consists of 14 residues. The CDR3 sequence is CASSTGQPNTEAFF. DNA for the CDR3: TGTGCCAGCAGCACTGGACAGCCCAACACTGAAGCTTTCTTT.

The V call is TRBV4-3, the J call TRBJ1-3, with 10 nucleotides matching TRBD1. The CDR3 length is 15 residues. The trim removed 4 bases at V and 4 bases at J, leaving 4 bases unmatched. Germline CDR1 reads LGHNA; CDR2 reads YSLEER. CDR3 protein: CASSRQGAGGNTIYF. The CDR3 bases are TGCGCCAGCAGCCGACAGGGGGCTGGAGGAAACACCATATATTTT.

This clone has only one observation. The rearrangement uses TRBV7-8 and TRBJ2-1; 9 nucleotides line up with TRBD2. From germline, CDR1 is SGHVS and CDR2 FQNEAQ. Trimming removed 5 bases from V and 7 bases from J; junction bases left unmatched: 12. The CDR3 is 16 residues long. Here the CDR3 reads CASSPPASGAANEQFF. CDR3 nucleotide sequence: TGTGCCAGCAGCCCACCGGCTAGCGGGGCTGCGAATGAGCAGTTCTTC.

The chain carries TRBV18 and TRBJ1-1; D gene unclear. Per the germline V gene, CDR1 is KGHSH and CDR2 is LQKENI. The CDR3 has 15 residues. With 0 bases removed from V and 0 bases from J, the gap between germline ends came to 8 bases. CDR3 sequence reads: CASSPPRRLNTEAFF. As DNA, the CDR3 is TGTGCCAGCTCACCACCGCGCAGGTTGAACACTGAAGCTTTCTTT.

This clone has a handful of counts. CDR3 protein: CASSLGGRSTGDVGFGYTF. The CDR3 nucleotides read TGTGCCAGCAGCTTAGGAGGTAGATCGACGGGGGACGTAGGGTTTGGCTACACCTTC. J is TRBJ1-2 and V is TRBV7-9, with D perhaps TRBD1 (5 bases). The germline gives CDR1 SEHNR, CDR2 FQNEAQ (reference sequence). This CDR3 comprises 19 residues. The V gene lost 1 base and the J gene lost 7 bases, with 28 bases spanning the gap.

V and J are TRBV30 and TRBJ1-1; TRBD1 aligns across 8 bases. The CDR3 is made up of 13 amino acids. Germline-derived CDR1 and CDR2 are GTSNPN and SVGIG (reference sequence). The V and J ends lost 6 bases and 3 bases, in that order; junction bases with no gene match: 6. The CDR3 DNA sequence: TGTGCCTGCACAGGGGGGGGTTACACTGAAGCTTTCTTT. Translation gives CACTGGGYTEAFF.

Regarding this clone: Sequence at one end of the junction differs from germline and may be a read error. The chain recombines TRBV27 with TRBJ2-6, with 9 nucleotides matching TRBD1. The CDR3 is 17 amino acids. The V gene's germline CDR1 is MNHEY and CDR2 SMNVEV (reference sequence). In DNA form, the CDR3 reads TGTGCCAGCGGCCCAGGGACAGGGTCTTCTGGGGCCAACGGCCTGACTTTC. Its translation is CASGPGTGSSGANGLTF.

As regards this clone: One end of the junction does not line up with germline, which may come from a read error. The V and J genes are TRBV7-9 and TRBJ2-1, with D possibly matching TRBD2 (6 bases). The CDR3 covers 13 residues. CDR1 is SEHNR and CDR2 is FQNEAQ in the germline V gene (reference sequence). The CDR3 sequence: CSSSLATGVKQFF. The CDR3, as DNA: TGTTCCAGCAGCTTAGCGACGGGGGTAAAGCAGTTCTTC. The variable domain in full, completed from reference TRBV7-9 and TRBJ2-1, reads DTGVSQNPRHKITKRGQNVTFRCDPISEHNRLYWYRQTLGQGPEFLTYFQNEAQLEKSRLLSDRFSAERPKGSFSTLEIQRTEQGDSAMYLCSSSLATGVKQFFGPGTRLTVL.

This clone has only one observation. The V gene is TRBV5-1, the J gene TRBJ2-2; TRBD2 aligns across 7 bases. In germline, CDR1 is SGHRS, CDR2 YFSETQ. This CDR3 is 15 amino acids long. V shed 4 bases and J 2 bases; nucleotides not matched to a gene: 5. In DNA, the CDR3 is TGCGCCAGCAGCCCCGGGGGGTCCAACACCGGGGAGCTGTTTTTT. Residues: CASSPGGSNTGELFF.

This clone was counted only a few times. This chain's CDR3 is CASSYGGGLNEQFF. CDR3 in DNA: TGTGCCAGCAGTTACGGCGGGGGGCTGAATGAGCAGTTCTTC. The V gene is TRBV6-5, the J gene TRBJ2-1; the match to TRBD2 covers 8 bases. The CDR3 totals 14 residues. V shed 2 bases, J shed 7 bases, and the junction held 4 bases outside the gene matches. Germline V CDR1 and CDR2: MNHEY, SVGAGI.

The chain has TRBV6-4 and TRBJ2-2; 7 nucleotides agree with TRBD2. The germline CDR1 and CDR2 sequences are MRHNA and SNTAGT. Trimming took 0 bases from V and 1 from J; bases not matched to a gene: 2. CDR3 size: 16 residues. For the CDR3, the DNA is TGTGCCAGCAGTGACTCTGGCGGGGGGAACACCGGGGAGCTGTTTTTT. Amino acid sequence: CASSDSGGGNTGELFF.

The chain couples TRBV6-1 to TRBJ2-7, with 7 positions matching TRBD2. With V trimmed by 5 bases and J by 6 bases, 10 bases remained unmatched. CDR3 length: 14 amino acids. The germline V gene has CDR1 MNHNS and CDR2 SASEGT. DNA of the CDR3: TGTGCCAGCAGTCACGGGGGGTTTGGGTCCGAGCAGTACTTC. Protein product: CASSHGGFGSEQYF.

The V and J genes are TRBV6-5 and TRBJ1-2; D is possibly TRBD1 (6 bases). The V gene lost 0 bases and the J gene lost 5 bases, with 16 bases spanning the gap. The germline gives CDR1 MNHEY, CDR2 SVGAGI. CDR3 length equals 16 residues. The CDR3, as DNA: TGTGCCAGCAGTTACTCGAGACAGGCCCTTACTTATGGCTACACCTTC. Translated: CASSYSRQALTYGYTF.

This chain uses TRBV5-6 with TRBJ2-7; 10 nucleotides line up with TRBD1. J gave up 6 bases and V 2 bases, and 11 bases lay outside the gene matches. The CDR3 runs 16 residues. CDR1 and CDR2 from the germline V gene are SGHDT and YYEEEE. The CDR3 nucleotides read TGTGCCAGCAGCTTTTGGGACAGGGGACCAAATTCCGAGCAGTACTTC. This gives the protein CASSFWDRGPNSEQYF.

The V gene is TRBV6-5, the J gene TRBJ1-5; no firm D call. Trimming took 6 bases from V and 0 from J, leaving 12 bases between them. The CDR3 is 15 residues long. The V gene's germline CDR1 is MNHEY and CDR2 SVGAGI. The CDR3 DNA sequence: TGTGCCAGCAGACCTGTCGGGGATAGCAATCAGCCCCAGCATTTT. It translates to CASRPVGDSNQPQHF.

This rearrangement joins TRBV11-2 to TRBJ2-7, with D perhaps matching TRBD1 (6 bases). The germline gives CDR1 SGHAT, CDR2 FQNNGV. V was trimmed by 5 bases and J by 3 bases, leaving 14 bases between them. The CDR3 totals 14 residues. CDR3 loop: CASSPPGQLYEQYF. The DNA of the CDR3 is TGTGCCAGCAGCCCCCCCGGACAGCTCTACGAGCAGTACTTC.

This clone was seen a few times. The same CDR3 is also encoded by other DNA sequences in this sample. The rearrangement uses TRBV5-6 and TRBJ1-1, with TRBD1 matching 7 bases. Germline V gene data show CDR1 as SGHDT and CDR2 as YYEEEE. The CDR3 is made up of 13 amino acids. The V gene end was trimmed by 4 bases and the J gene end by 5 bases; junction bases not matched to a gene: 5. CDR3 coding DNA: TGTGCCAGCAGCCCTGACAGGGAAACTGAAGCTTTCTTT. Translated, it gives CASSPDRETEAFF.